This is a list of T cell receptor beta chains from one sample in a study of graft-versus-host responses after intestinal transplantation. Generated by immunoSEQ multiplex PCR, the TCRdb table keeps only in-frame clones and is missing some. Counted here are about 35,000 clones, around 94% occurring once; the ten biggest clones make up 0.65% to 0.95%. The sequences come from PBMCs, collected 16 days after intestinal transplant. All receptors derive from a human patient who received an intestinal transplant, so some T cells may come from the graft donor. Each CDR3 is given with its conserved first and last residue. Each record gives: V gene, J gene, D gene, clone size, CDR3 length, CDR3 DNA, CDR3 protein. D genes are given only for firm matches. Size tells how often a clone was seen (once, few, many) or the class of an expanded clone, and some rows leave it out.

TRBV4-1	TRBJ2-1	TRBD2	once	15	TGCGCCAGCAGCCGGACTAGCGGGAGGGCCGAGGAGCAGTTCTTC	CASSRTSGRAEEQFF
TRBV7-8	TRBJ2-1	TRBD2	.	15	TGTGCCAGCAGCTATCTAGCGGGTCCGAGGGATGAGCAGTTCTTC	CASSYLAGPRDEQFF
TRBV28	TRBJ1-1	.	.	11	TGTGCCAGCAGTTTCCTCCGGCAAGCTTTCTTT	CASSFLRQAFF
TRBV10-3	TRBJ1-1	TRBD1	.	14	TGTGCCATCAGTGACAGGGGGGGGGACACTGAAGCTTTCTTT	CAISDRGGDTEAFF
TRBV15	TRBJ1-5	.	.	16	TGTGCCACCAGCAGAGATGGGACCTCTAGCAATCAGCCCCAGCATTTT	CATSRDGTSSNQPQHF
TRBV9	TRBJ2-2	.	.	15	TGTGCCAGCAGCGCGCCCCGGGACCGCACCGGGGAGCTGTTTTTT	CASSAPRDRTGELFF
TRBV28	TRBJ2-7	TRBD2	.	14	TGTGCCAGCAGCCTTGGACTAGCGGGCTACGAGCAGTACTTC	CASSLGLAGYEQYF
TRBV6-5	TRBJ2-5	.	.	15	TGTGCCAGCAGTTATGGGCCCGGGCCTACAGGGACCCAGTACTTC	CASSYGPGPTGTQYF
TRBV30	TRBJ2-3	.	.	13	TGTGCCTGGACAGGGGCGGACACAGATACGCAGTATTTT	CAWTGADTDTQYF
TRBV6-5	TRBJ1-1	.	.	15	TGTGCCAGCAGTTACTCGGACCCCGGCGGTACTGAAGCTTTCTTT	CASSYSDPGGTEAFF
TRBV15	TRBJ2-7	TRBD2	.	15	TGTGCCACCAGCATTCGGACTAGCGGGATCTACGAGCAGTACTTC	CATSIRTSGIYEQYF
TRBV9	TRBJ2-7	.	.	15	TGTGCCAGCAGCGCCTCTTCCGGGACTTCTTACGAGCAGTACTTC	CASSASSGTSYEQYF
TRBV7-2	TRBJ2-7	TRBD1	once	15	TGTGCCAGCAGCTTCTGGACAGGGGGCACCTACGAGCAGTACTTC	CASSFWTGGTYEQYF
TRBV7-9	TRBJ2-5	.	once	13	TGTGCCAGCAGCTTAGCGTCGGGAGAGACCCAGTACTTC	CASSLASGETQYF
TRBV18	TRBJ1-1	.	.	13	TGTGCCAGTTCAAAAAGGGGGGGCACTGAAGCTTTCTTT	CASSKRGGTEAFF
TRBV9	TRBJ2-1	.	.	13	TGTGCCAGCAGCCCACCTAGCGCCCGTGAGCAGTTCTTC	CASSPPSAREQFF
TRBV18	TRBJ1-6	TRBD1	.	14	TGTGCCAGCTCACTACAGGGGGAGAATTCACCCCTCCACTTT	CASSLQGENSPLHF
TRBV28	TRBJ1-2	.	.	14	TGTGCCAGCAGTTTAACAGATCTTAACTATGGCTACACCTTC	CASSLTDLNYGYTF
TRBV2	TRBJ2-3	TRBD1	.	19	TGTGCCATTATCCAGGGGGATGCCGCGCAAGGGATGGGTGCGTATACGCAGTATTTT	CAIIQGDAAQGMGAYTQYF
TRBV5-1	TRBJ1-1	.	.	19	TGCGCCAGCAGCCCGGAGGGGAGTTCCATCCTTCCTTTGAACACTGAAGCTTTCTTT	CASSPEGSSILPLNTEAFF
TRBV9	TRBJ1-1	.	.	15	TGTGCCAGCAGCCCCTGGGCAGGAAAGGACACTGAAGCTCTCTTT	CASSPWAGKDTEALF
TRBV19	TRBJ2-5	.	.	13	TGTGCCGCCTATGGGCCACAAAGGGAGACCCAGTACTTC	CAAYGPQRETQYF
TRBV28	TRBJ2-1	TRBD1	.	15	TGTGCCAGCAGCCCGGGGACAGGGTCCTACAATGAGCAGTTCTTC	CASSPGTGSYNEQFF
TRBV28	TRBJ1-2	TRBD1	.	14	TGTGCCAGCAGTTCCCACAGGGGGCAGAATGGCTACACCTTC	CASSSHRGQNGYTF
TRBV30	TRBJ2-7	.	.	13	TGTGCCTGGAGTTTCGGACCCCGGGACGAGCAGTACTTC	CAWSFGPRDEQYF
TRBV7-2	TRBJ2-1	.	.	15	TGTGCCAGCAGCTTTCCGGGACGAACCGGCAATGAGCAGTTCTTC	CASSFPGRTGNEQFF
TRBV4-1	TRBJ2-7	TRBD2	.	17	TGCGCCAGCAGCCAAGATCCGTCTAGCGGGTCCACCTACGAGCAGTACTTC	CASSQDPSSGSTYEQYF
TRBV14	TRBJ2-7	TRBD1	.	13	TGTGCCAGCAGCCACCGGACAGGGGGCGAGCAGTACTTC	CASSHRTGGEQYF
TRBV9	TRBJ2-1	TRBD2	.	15	TGTGCCAGCAGCGTAGGGGGAGGGTCCTACAATGAGCAGTTCTTC	CASSVGGGSYNEQFF
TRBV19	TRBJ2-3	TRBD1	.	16	TGTGCCAGTAGTAAGGAAGGGGACAGGTACACAGATACGCAGTATTTT	CASSKEGDRYTDTQYF
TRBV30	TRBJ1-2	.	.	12	TGTGCCTGGAGTGTGGCCGGGTATGGCTACACCTTC	CAWSVAGYGYTF
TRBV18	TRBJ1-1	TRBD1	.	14	TGTGCCAGCTCACTGGGACAGGGGAACACTGAAGCTTTCTTT	CASSLGQGNTEAFF
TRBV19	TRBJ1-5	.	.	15	TGTGCCAGTAGTAACCGGGACGTTTACAATCAGCCCCAGCATTTT	CASSNRDVYNQPQHF
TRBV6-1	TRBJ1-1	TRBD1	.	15	TGTGCCAGCAGGTGGAGACAGGGCGAGAACACTGAAGCTTTCTTT	CASRWRQGENTEAFF
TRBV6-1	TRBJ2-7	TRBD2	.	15	TGTGCCAGCAGTGAAGAGGGTAGCGGGGACTACGAGCAGTACTTC	CASSEEGSGDYEQYF
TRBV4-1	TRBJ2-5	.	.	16	TGCGCCAGCAGCCATTCCCTCCTAGGTTTGCGAGAGACCCAGTACTTC	CASSHSLLGLRETQYF
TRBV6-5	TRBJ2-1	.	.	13	TGTGCCAGCAGCCATAGGGGTTACAATGAGCAGTTCTTC	CASSHRGYNEQFF
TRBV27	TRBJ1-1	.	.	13	TGTGCCAGCAGTTTTCCCGGGAACACTGAAGCTTTCTTT	CASSFPGNTEAFF